This T cell receptor beta chain was captured in a study of STAT5B mutations in CD4+ large granular lymphocyte leukemia. Clones were read by immunoSEQ multiplex PCR, and TCRdb kept only the in-frame ones, dropping some. The table lists some 40,000 clones, over 75% of them singletons. This CDR3 comprises 17 residues. The V gene's germline CDR1 is MNHEY and CDR2 SMNVEV (reference sequence). Trimming pared 3 bases from V and 1 base from J, leaving 16 bases between. The chain joins TRBV27 to TRBJ2-1, with a tentative D call TRBD1 (5 bases). This TCR came from a human donor in good health. Sequencing was carried out using CD4+ T cells from blood buffy coats. CDR3 sequence: CASSFPRPSGSYNEQFF. The DNA for the CDR3 is TGTGCCAGCAGTTTTCCCCGGCCCTCAGGGTCCTACAATGAGCAGTTCTTC.